Following are 17 T cell receptor beta chains from one sample sequenced in a study of shared clonotypes between healthy human individuals. TCRdb keeps only in-frame clones here, not all; method: immunoSEQ multiplex PCR. Among about 2.3 million clones listed, 85% to 95% were seen once. Sequencing was carried out using naive CD4+ T cells from PBMCs. Subset denoted: CD45RA+ positively selected. These receptors originate from a man younger than 35 in good health. Some clones in this sample may be carry-over from other donors' samples.

The CDR3: CASSQETGVNPFHF. The CDR3 coding sequence is TGTGCCAGCAGCCAAGAGACAGGGGTTAACCCCTTCCACTTT. V is TRBV4-2 and J is TRBJ1-6; 8 positions agree with TRBD1. The length of the CDR3 is 14 residues. Trimming cost V 0 bases and J 17 bases; bases outside gene matches: 9. CDR1 and CDR2 from the germline V gene are LGHNA and YNFKEQ.

V is TRBV27 and J is TRBJ2-1, with 9 bases matching TRBD1. V dropped 5 bases and J dropped 8; count of bases not matched to a gene: 13. The germline CDR1 and CDR2 sequences are MNHEY and SMNVEV (reference sequence). This CDR3 contains 16 residues. The CDR3 sequence is CASSAYGQGWWDEQFF. The CDR3 DNA is TGTGCCAGCAGTGCGTACGGACAGGGGTGGTGGGATGAGCAGTTCTTC.

This chain uses TRBV5-4 with TRBJ2-7, with 7 bases fitting TRBD2. The CDR3 totals 15 residues. The germline V gene has CDR1 SGHNT and CDR2 YYREEE (reference sequence). After removal of 0 bases from V and 7 bases from J, the junction contained 10 bases not matched to a gene. Here the CDR3 DNA reads TGTGCCAGCAGCTTGGGAGCGGGAAGGGTGGGGGAGCAGTACTTC. Translation: CASSLGAGRVGEQYF. Filled out from reference TRBV5-4 and TRBJ2-7, the complete variable domain reads ETGVTQSPTHLIKTRGQQVTLRCSSQSGHNTVSWYQQALGQGPQFIFQYYREEENGRGNFPPRFSGLQFPNYSSELNVNALELDDSALYLCASSLGAGRVGEQYFGPGTRLTVT.

The chain employs TRBV5-5 and TRBJ1-2; D is ambiguous. Per the germline V gene, CDR1 is SGHKS and CDR2 is YYEKEE (reference sequence). Trimming removed 4 bases at V and 0 bases at J, with 10 bases between. This CDR3 has 14 amino acids. CDR3 nucleotides: TGTGCCAGCAGCGGTGACGGCACTAACTATGGCTACACCTTC. Amino acid sequence: CASSGDGTNYGYTF.

This clone has just a few counts. The chain links TRBV10-3 to TRBJ1-1; no clear D gene. The length of the CDR3 is 12 residues. V was clipped by 3 bases and J by 5 bases, with 7 bases between them. Germline V gene data show CDR1 as ENHRY and CDR2 as SYGVKD. CDR3 coding DNA: TGTGCCATCAGTGAATGGGAGACTGAAGCTTTCTTT. Its translation is CAISEWETEAFF.

This chain joins TRBV19 and TRBJ1-1; TRBD1 agrees at 8 bases. Germline V lookup: CDR1 LNHDA, CDR2 SQIVND (reference sequence). The CDR3 length is 15 residues. V shed 6 bases and J 4 bases; nucleotides not matched to a gene: 10. The CDR3 loop is CASREDRGRGTEAFF. CDR3 coding DNA: TGTGCCAGTAGGGAAGACAGGGGTAGGGGCACTGAAGCTTTCTTT.

The rearrangement joins TRBV2 to TRBJ1-2; 7 nucleotides line up with TRBD1. Germline loops: CDR1 SNHLY, CDR2 FYNNEI. Trimming at V came to 9 bases and at J to 2 bases, leaving 3 bases not matched to a gene. The CDR3 consists of 12 residues. Here the CDR3 reads CARGDSNYGYTF. CDR3 coding DNA: TGTGCCAGGGGGGACAGCAACTATGGCTACACCTTC.

This rearrangement joins TRBV5-1 to TRBJ2-7; D not certain. The CDR3 length is 13 residues. Germline V lookup: CDR1 SGHRS, CDR2 YFSETQ. The V gene lost 4 bases and the J gene lost 2 bases, with 10 bases spanning the gap. CDR3 in DNA: TGCGCCAGCAGCCCAAGCCTACCCTACGAGCAGTACTTC. This translates into CASSPSLPYEQYF.

The genes are TRBV30 and TRBJ2-5, with D tentatively TRBD1 or TRBD2 (6 bases each). The CDR3 has 13 amino acids. Trimming shortened V by 0 bases and J by 5 bases, and 10 bases separated the two germline ends. The germline gives CDR1 GTSNPN, CDR2 SVGIG (reference sequence). The CDR3 protein is CAWSVGGHETQYF. CDR3 coding DNA: TGTGCCTGGAGTGTAGGGGGGCACGAGACCCAGTACTTC.

About this clone: The sample has other DNA sequences that encode this CDR3 too. The gene calls are TRBV2 and TRBJ2-3; TRBD2 matches 12 bases. Germline CDR1 reads SNHLY; CDR2 reads FYNNEI. After removal of 6 bases from V and 3 bases from J, the junction contained 4 bases not matched to a gene. The CDR3 is 15 amino acids. The DNA for the CDR3 is TGTGCCAGCAGGGAGACTAGCGGGAGAACAGATACGCAGTATTTT. Translating gives CASRETSGRTDTQYF.

The J gene is TRBJ1-1, the V gene TRBV5-1; no reliable D call. CDR3 length: 15 residues. Germline V gene lookup returns CDR1 SGHRS and CDR2 YFSETQ. Trimming took off 4 bases at V and 1 base at J, with 14 bases between the two ends. DNA for the CDR3: TGCGCCAGCAGCGATCAAGGACGGGGGAACACTGAAGCTTTCTTT. As protein: CASSDQGRGNTEAFF.

The chain joins TRBV5-1 to TRBJ1-2; 9 bases are a match to TRBD1. The germline CDR1 and CDR2 sequences are SGHRS and YFSETQ. The CDR3 extends over 15 amino acids. Germline trimming cut 2 bases from V and 5 bases from J; bases unmatched to any gene: 7. CDR3 region: CASSLRDRVFYGYTF. The CDR3 bases are TGCGCCAGCAGCTTAAGGGACAGGGTCTTTTATGGCTACACCTTC.

This clone was counted once. The V and J genes are TRBV7-2 and TRBJ2-2, with D perhaps matching TRBD1 (6 bases). The CDR3 loop spans 15 amino acids. Germline loops: CDR1 SGHTA, CDR2 FQGNSA. V lost 4 bases to trimming and J lost 6 bases, with 15 bases between them. The CDR3 coding sequence is TGTGCCAGCAGCTCTAGACAGGTGGGACCCGGGGAGCTGTTTTTT. Translating it yields CASSSRQVGPGELFF.

This clone was recorded once. This chain joins TRBV5-6 and TRBJ1-2; 7 bases line up with TRBD1. The V segment lost 5 bases and the J segment 2 bases; nucleotides outside the gene matches: 3. CDR3 length equals 13 residues. The V gene's germline CDR1 is SGHDT and CDR2 YYEEEE. The CDR3 is CASRQGHNYGYTF. DNA of the CDR3: TGTGCCAGCAGACAGGGGCACAACTATGGCTACACCTTC.

The rearrangement links TRBV5-1 to TRBJ2-1; possibly TRBD2 for D (7 bases). The CDR3 extends over 16 amino acids. Trimming left V 4 bases short and J 7 bases short, with 21 bases between. The germline CDR1 and CDR2 sequences are SGHRS and YFSETQ. The CDR3 DNA reads TGCGCCAGCAGCCGGGGGGCCGGGAGGTTGGAAAATGAGCAGTTCTTC. Translating gives CASSRGAGRLENEQFF. The full variable domain, completed using reference TRBV5-1 and TRBJ2-1, is KAGVTQTPRYLIKTRGQQVTLSCSPISGHRSVSWYQQTPGQGLQFLFEYFSETQRNKGNFPGRFSGRQFSNSRSEMNVSTLELGDSALYLCASSRGAGRLENEQFFGPGTRLTVL.

V usage is TRBV7-2 and J usage is TRBJ2-4; a possible D gene is TRBD1 (6 bases). V lost 5 bases and J lost 0, with 20 bases in between. Germline V gene data show CDR1 as SGHTA and CDR2 as FQGNSA. CDR3 length equals 18 residues. Here the CDR3 DNA reads TGTGCCAGCAGCAATCCACTACAGGGCCCGTTAGCCAAAAACATTCAGTACTTC. Protein product: CASSNPLQGPLAKNIQYF.

As concerns this clone: This sample includes further DNA sequences coding for the same CDR3. J is TRBJ2-1 and V is TRBV7-3; 7 nucleotides align to TRBD1. The trim removed 1 base at V and 4 bases at J, leaving 4 bases unmatched. The CDR3 has 15 residues. Looked up from germline, CDR1 is SGHTA and CDR2 is FQGTGA. CDR3 DNA: TGTGCCAGCAGCTTAAGTCGGGACAGTTACAATGAGCAGTTCTTC. This sequence encodes CASSLSRDSYNEQFF.